The rows below give T cell receptor beta chains drawn from one sample of a study of cytomegalovirus exposure and HLA in healthy donors. TCRdb's table, derived via immunoSEQ multiplex PCR, lists solely in-frame clones and lacks some. Here the sample spans approximately 270,000 clones, around 90% being singletons. Sample: PBMCs. These receptors came from a woman under 30 in good health and CMV-seronegative. CDR3s include the opening cysteine and the closing phenylalanine or tryptophan. A D gene is named only where the DNA matches it firmly.

v_gene	j_gene	d_gene	CDR3aa
TRBV6-6	TRBJ2-7	.	CASSYPTGFHYEQYF
TRBV28	TRBJ1-1	TRBD1	CASANRGREVWNTEAFF
TRBV7-7	TRBJ2-1	.	CASSLQRSSYNEQFF
TRBV5-1	TRBJ2-3	TRBD1	CASSPRTGVPDTQYF
TRBV5-6	TRBJ2-5	TRBD2	CASSSGSGGRETQYF
TRBV5-4	TRBJ2-3	.	CASSLRQYSTDTQYF
TRBV27	TRBJ2-3	TRBD2	CASRKLAGENTQYF
TRBV19	TRBJ1-5	.	CASDGGGGYSNQPQHF
TRBV10-3	TRBJ2-4	TRBD2	CAISDGGGAKNIQYF
TRBV10-2	TRBJ2-3	TRBD1	CASSVPGQGTDTQYF
TRBV4-3	TRBJ2-4	TRBD2	CASSPKLAGALNIQYF
TRBV7-6	TRBJ2-7	TRBD1	CASSLGLGQVTEQYF
TRBV11-3	TRBJ2-3	.	CASSGPPAYTQYF
TRBV6-5	TRBJ1-3	.	CASSYQGIISGNTIYF
TRBV6-5	TRBJ1-6	.	CASRTETGGSPLHF
TRBV29-1	TRBJ2-1	.	CSETTGSSYNEQFF
TRBV7-3	TRBJ2-1	.	CASSLLQGGEQFF
TRBV2	TRBJ2-5	.	CASSVNREGQIREETQYF
TRBV29-1	TRBJ1-1	.	CSVRQIMNTEAFF
TRBV6-5	TRBJ2-2	.	CASMARLNTGELFF
TRBV5-4	TRBJ2-3	.	CASSPGYRGTQYF
TRBV27	TRBJ1-6	TRBD1	CASSGQQGLSSYNSPLHF
TRBV10-3	TRBJ1-1	.	CAISESGTEAFF
TRBV30	TRBJ2-5	.	CAWSLTPGMKTQYF
TRBV4-1	TRBJ2-5	.	CASSQRQPGHLETQYF
TRBV19	TRBJ2-3	TRBD2	CASSRLAGLTDTQYF
TRBV5-5	TRBJ1-5	TRBD1	CASSLGQGARQPQHF
TRBV6-5	TRBJ2-5	.	CASSYSISTRETQYF
TRBV9	TRBJ1-2	TRBD1	CASSVDGQGYGYTF
TRBV5-4	TRBJ2-1	TRBD2	CASSLSSGGGNEQFF
TRBV18	TRBJ2-2	.	CASSPEGELFF
TRBV5-1	TRBJ1-2	.	CASSFDSDYGYTF
TRBV27	TRBJ2-1	.	CASSPGVWGSSYNEQFF
TRBV19	TRBJ2-1	TRBD2	CASSRTSGGFNEQFF
TRBV6-5	TRBJ1-2	.	CASSYSTVEGGYGYTF
TRBV5-5	TRBJ1-2	TRBD1	CASSTSGTGVSSSGYTF
TRBV27	TRBJ2-7	.	CASSFVATPSGEQYF
TRBV4-1	TRBJ1-2	.	CASSQDGSLANYGYTF
TRBV15	TRBJ1-2	.	CATSRQGLYGYTF
TRBV18	TRBJ1-5	.	CASSTGGSNQPQHF
TRBV19	TRBJ2-3	TRBD2	CASSQLLAGTTDTQYF
TRBV7-2	TRBJ2-1	.	CASSVPGDDNEQFF
TRBV4-3	TRBJ1-2	TRBD1	CASSQDRTGLWPNYGYTF
TRBV4-3	TRBJ1-4	TRBD1	CASSQDWGQDNEKLFF
TRBV11-2	TRBJ2-2	.	CASSSQENTGELFF
TRBV30	TRBJ1-5	.	CAWSGTVWPSNQPQHF
TRBV11-2	TRBJ2-7	TRBD1	CASSPGQGSYEQYF
TRBV14	TRBJ1-6	.	CASSQGAGRRDSPLHF
TRBV30	TRBJ2-7	TRBD2	CAWAGGLSYEQYF
TRBV11-3	TRBJ2-2	.	CASSLDGGNTGELFF
TRBV29-1	TRBJ1-1	TRBD1	CSVARTGSGTEAFF
TRBV6-4	TRBJ2-3	TRBD2	CASSTGGSSTDTQYF
TRBV6-6	TRBJ2-2	TRBD2	CASFLAGGLTGELFF